This TCR beta chain stems from a study of identical twins. From the 5' RACE reads, TCRdb called clonotypes with MiXCR, one entry per CDR3 protein. The profile shows fewer than 650,000 distinct CDR3 sequences, just over 7% of them singletons. Broader study findings: The more abundant beta clonotypes in cord blood had fewer insertions, and memory repertoires did not show this.

This clonotype occurred a few times. Antigen: not known. These same data were also listed under a study on yellow fever vaccine responses in identical twins.

The receptor was derived from a young woman in good health. What was sequenced was PBMCs.

The CDR3 region has the DNA TGCAGTGCAAGGGTTTCGGGACTGTCGAACACTGAAGCTTTCTTT. Encoded protein: CSARVSGLSNTEAFF. This chain links TRBV20-1 with TRBJ1-1, with D possibly TRBD1 on 5 matching bases. Trimming took off 6 bases at V and 1 base at J, with 18 bases between the two ends. This CDR3 has 15 residues. Per germline, CDR1 DFQATT and CDR2 SNEGSKA (reference sequence).